In its sample, the clone carrying this TCR beta chain was seen a few times. The germline V gene has CDR1 DFQATT and CDR2 SNEGSKA (reference sequence). V shed 3 bases and J shed 0 bases, with 8 bases lying between them. This CDR3 comprises 13 residues. The sample belongs to a study of T cells in Graves' hyperthyroidism and ophthalmopathy. RNA transcripts served as the template for amplifying TCR beta CDR3 regions. The HTBI primer set was used in a first-round RT-PCR of the TCR CDR3. TCRdb itself ran the multiplex PCR reads through MiXCR, one entry per CDR3 protein. This sample carries 540,000 or so distinct CDR3 sequences, 15% to 17% of them seen once, and the ten largest clones take under 8%.

The sample was blood. The receptor comes from a woman in her twenties or thirties with Graves' hyperthyroidism. This chain joins TRBV20-1 and TRBJ1-2; no reliable D call. The CDR3 here is CSARGGPNYGYTF. DNA for the CDR3: TGCAGTGCTAGGGGCGGCCCTAACTATGGCTACACCTTC.